This is a list of T cell receptor beta chains from one sample in a study of blood T cells in healthy people across ages. MiXCR, run by TCRdb on the 5' RACE reads, gives a single entry per CDR3 protein. Among 630,000 or so distinct CDR3 sequences listed, approximately 31% were seen once. Source material: blood. These receptors were obtained from an elderly woman in good health. CDR3s include the opening cysteine and the closing phenylalanine or tryptophan. The order of the fields is J gene, clone size, V gene, D gene, CDR3 DNA, CDR3 protein. D genes are given only for firm matches. Size is stated for part of the rows, as once, few or many counts, or as a class when the clone is expanded.

j_gene: TRBJ2-7
abundance: many
v_gene: TRBV6-6
d_gene: TRBD2
CDR3nt: TGTGCCAGCAGTTACTTCCCGCGGGGGGGCAGTGAGCAGTACTTC
CDR3aa: CASSYFPRGGSEQYF

j_gene: TRBJ2-2
abundance: .
v_gene: TRBV5-1
d_gene: .
CDR3nt: TGCGCCAGCAGCCTCCCTCGCGGGGAGCTGTTTTTT
CDR3aa: CASSLPRGELFF

j_gene: TRBJ1-1
abundance: many
v_gene: TRBV7-6
d_gene: .
CDR3nt: TGTGCCAGCAGCCCCAGACGGGATGGAGACACTGAAGCTTTCTTT
CDR3aa: CASSPRRDGDTEAFF

j_gene: TRBJ1-1
abundance: many
v_gene: TRBV29-1
d_gene: .
CDR3nt: TGCAGCGTTGAAGCCGGGAAAGCTTTCTTT
CDR3aa: CSVEAGKAFF

j_gene: TRBJ2-1
abundance: many
v_gene: TRBV5-5
d_gene: .
CDR3nt: TGTGCCAGCAGCTCCCTTCAGAACAGGAGACTCAATGAGCAGTTCTTC
CDR3aa: CASSSLQNRRLNEQFF

j_gene: TRBJ2-1
abundance: once
v_gene: TRBV12-3/TRBV12-4
d_gene: TRBD2
CDR3nt: TGTGCCAGCAGTAAACTAGCGGGGGATCGCAATGAGCAGTTCTTC
CDR3aa: CASSKLAGDRNEQFF

j_gene: TRBJ2-7
abundance: many
v_gene: TRBV7-2
d_gene: .
CDR3nt: TGTGCCAGCACCGTCGAGGGGGGATCCTACGAGCAGTACTTC
CDR3aa: CASTVEGGSYEQYF

j_gene: TRBJ1-2
abundance: few
v_gene: TRBV9
d_gene: .
CDR3nt: TGTGCCAGCAGCGTAGAGGGGGGGCGGGACTATGGCTACACCTTC
CDR3aa: CASSVEGGRDYGYTF

j_gene: TRBJ2-1
abundance: .
v_gene: TRBV20-1
d_gene: TRBD2
CDR3nt: TGCAGTGCTCGTCCTAGCGGGGGGATCAACAATGAGCAGTTCTTC
CDR3aa: CSARPSGGINNEQFF

j_gene: TRBJ2-7
abundance: .
v_gene: TRBV5-5
d_gene: .
CDR3nt: TGTGCCAGCAGCAGGGCAGGGGAATCCCACGAGCAGTACTTC
CDR3aa: CASSRAGESHEQYF

j_gene: TRBJ1-5
abundance: few
v_gene: TRBV20-1
d_gene: TRBD1
CDR3nt: TGCAGTGCCGGGCGGGACAGGACCGGGGGGGCCCAGCATTTT
CDR3aa: CSAGRDRTGGAQHF

j_gene: TRBJ2-7
abundance: many
v_gene: TRBV6-5
d_gene: TRBD1
CDR3nt: TGTGCCAGCAGCCAGGGGGACGGCTACGAGCAGTACTTC
CDR3aa: CASSQGDGYEQYF

j_gene: TRBJ2-7
abundance: once
v_gene: TRBV12-3/TRBV12-4
d_gene: .
CDR3nt: TGTGCCAGCAGCCCGACGAGAGGGGGGCCGGACGAGCAGTACTTC
CDR3aa: CASSPTRGGPDEQYF

j_gene: TRBJ1-1
abundance: .
v_gene: TRBV29-1
d_gene: .
CDR3nt: TGCAGCGTTTCCCGGACAACTGAAGCTTTCTTT
CDR3aa: CSVSRTTEAFF

j_gene: TRBJ2-7
abundance: many
v_gene: TRBV5-5
d_gene: TRBD1
CDR3nt: TGTGCCAGCAGCTTTGACAGGGGGACGTACGAGCAGTACTTC
CDR3aa: CASSFDRGTYEQYF

j_gene: TRBJ2-1
abundance: .
v_gene: TRBV7-2
d_gene: TRBD2
CDR3nt: TGTGCCAGCAGTTCACTAGCGGGGGGTTTGATTTACAATGAGCAGTTCTTC
CDR3aa: CASSSLAGGLIYNEQFF

j_gene: TRBJ2-4
abundance: many
v_gene: TRBV4-1
d_gene: .
CDR3nt: TGCGCCAGCAGCAGACTTGGGGTAGCCAAAAACATTCAGTACTTC
CDR3aa: CASSRLGVAKNIQYF

j_gene: TRBJ1-1
abundance: .
v_gene: TRBV7-9
d_gene: TRBD1
CDR3nt: TGTGCCAGCAGCTTGCTTGTTCAGGGGGCCTTTAACACGAACACTGAAGCTTTCTTT
CDR3aa: CASSLLVQGAFNTNTEAFF

j_gene: TRBJ2-7
abundance: many
v_gene: TRBV18
d_gene: .
CDR3nt: TGTGCCAGCTCACTGGCCGAAGGGGTCTACGAGCAGTACTTC
CDR3aa: CASSLAEGVYEQYF

j_gene: TRBJ2-2
abundance: few
v_gene: TRBV29-1
d_gene: TRBD1
CDR3nt: TGCAGCGTTGAGTCAGGGGCAGGGGGCCTCGCCGGGGAGCTGTTTTTT
CDR3aa: CSVESGAGGLAGELFF

j_gene: TRBJ2-5
abundance: .
v_gene: TRBV6-5
d_gene: TRBD1
CDR3nt: TGTGCCAGCAGACGACAGGGGAGAGAGACCCAGTACTTC
CDR3aa: CASRRQGRETQYF

j_gene: TRBJ2-7
abundance: .
v_gene: TRBV10-3
d_gene: .
CDR3nt: TGTGCCAGCACGGACAAGGCGCTCTCGAGCGAGCAGTACTTC
CDR3aa: CASTDKALSSEQYF

j_gene: TRBJ2-5
abundance: .
v_gene: TRBV20-1
d_gene: .
CDR3nt: TGCAGTGCTAGAGCCGCGACCTCCCCAGAGAAGACCCAGTACTTC
CDR3aa: CSARAATSPEKTQYF

j_gene: TRBJ1-2
abundance: many
v_gene: TRBV4-3
d_gene: .
CDR3nt: TGCGCCAGCAGCCAAGATCTGGCCAATAACTATGGCTACACCTTC
CDR3aa: CASSQDLANNYGYTF

j_gene: TRBJ1-1
abundance: .
v_gene: TRBV7-2
d_gene: .
CDR3nt: TGTGCCAGCAGCTTATGGGGCGGACAGTCGAACACTGAAGCTTTCTTT
CDR3aa: CASSLWGGQSNTEAFF

j_gene: TRBJ1-1
abundance: .
v_gene: TRBV5-8
d_gene: .
CDR3nt: TGTGCCAGCAGCTTGGCCGGCGGGGGGGGTACCACTGAAGCTTTCTTT
CDR3aa: CASSLAGGGGTTEAFF

j_gene: TRBJ2-1
abundance: many
v_gene: TRBV5-1
d_gene: TRBD2
CDR3nt: TGCGCCAGCTTTCCTAGCGGGGGAAATGAGCAGTTCTTC
CDR3aa: CASFPSGGNEQFF

j_gene: TRBJ1-1
abundance: .
v_gene: TRBV20-1
d_gene: TRBD1
CDR3nt: TGCAGTGCTAGAGATCCCTCCAACAGGGGGACTGAAGCTTTCTTT
CDR3aa: CSARDPSNRGTEAFF

j_gene: TRBJ2-5
abundance: many
v_gene: TRBV5-1
d_gene: TRBD2
CDR3nt: TGCGCCAGCAGCGGAGGACTAGCGGGGCCACAGGAGACCCAGTACTTC
CDR3aa: CASSGGLAGPQETQYF

j_gene: TRBJ1-5
abundance: few
v_gene: TRBV4-2
d_gene: .
CDR3nt: TGTGCCAGCAGCCAAGACCGAAACGGTAATCAGCCCCAGCATTTT
CDR3aa: CASSQDRNGNQPQHF

j_gene: TRBJ2-3
abundance: .
v_gene: TRBV30
d_gene: .
CDR3nt: TGTGCCTGGAGTCCAATTGAGGGGGGGACCACAGATACGCAGTATTTT
CDR3aa: CAWSPIEGGTTDTQYF

j_gene: TRBJ2-3
abundance: many
v_gene: TRBV20-1
d_gene: .
CDR3nt: TGCAGTGCTAGGGCCCTACCTAGCACAGATACGCAGTATTTT
CDR3aa: CSARALPSTDTQYF

j_gene: TRBJ1-1
abundance: many
v_gene: TRBV5-1
d_gene: TRBD1
CDR3nt: TGCGCCAGCAGCCTGAAGGACAGGGGTTTGAACACTGAAGCTTTCTTT
CDR3aa: CASSLKDRGLNTEAFF

j_gene: TRBJ2-1
abundance: .
v_gene: TRBV7-3
d_gene: .
CDR3nt: TGTGCCAGCAGCTTATCCCCTAGTGGGTGCAATGAGCAGTTCTTC
CDR3aa: CASSLSPSGCNEQFF

j_gene: TRBJ2-3
abundance: many
v_gene: TRBV6-1
d_gene: .
CDR3nt: TGTGCCAGCAGTGAACTACCAGGGGTCGATACGCAGTATTTT
CDR3aa: CASSELPGVDTQYF

j_gene: TRBJ2-3
abundance: few
v_gene: TRBV20-1
d_gene: TRBD2
CDR3nt: TGCAGTTCGGAATTAGCGGGACGGACAGATACGCAGTATTTT
CDR3aa: CSSELAGRTDTQYF

j_gene: TRBJ2-3
abundance: many
v_gene: TRBV20-1
d_gene: TRBD2
CDR3nt: TGCAGTGCTGGCGGCGGGGCGGGGGGGCCAGATACGCAGTATTTT
CDR3aa: CSAGGGAGGPDTQYF

j_gene: TRBJ1-2
abundance: .
v_gene: TRBV7-9
d_gene: .
CDR3nt: TGTGCCAGCAGCTTAGTTGACTTCAACTATGGCTACACCTTC
CDR3aa: CASSLVDFNYGYTF

j_gene: TRBJ1-5
abundance: once
v_gene: TRBV7-2
d_gene: .
CDR3nt: TGTGCCAGCAGCTTAATCGCGCCCCAGCCCCAGCATTTT
CDR3aa: CASSLIAPQPQHF

j_gene: TRBJ2-3
abundance: many
v_gene: TRBV11-1
d_gene: .
CDR3nt: TGTGCCAGCAGCGCCGTTACAGATACGCAGTATTTT
CDR3aa: CASSAVTDTQYF

j_gene: TRBJ2-5
abundance: many
v_gene: TRBV3-1
d_gene: .
CDR3nt: TGTGCCAGCAGCCGGGCCTCACGCCAAGAGACCCAGTACTTC
CDR3aa: CASSRASRQETQYF

j_gene: TRBJ2-1
abundance: .
v_gene: TRBV4-2
d_gene: .
CDR3nt: TGTGCCAGCAGCCGCGGGGGCCGCCAAGAGACCCAGTTCTTC
CDR3aa: CASSRGGRQETQFF

j_gene: TRBJ2-6
abundance: .
v_gene: TRBV2
d_gene: .
CDR3nt: TGTGCCAGCAGTGAATTGGGGCAGGGGATCCCTGGGGCCAACGTCCTGACTTTC
CDR3aa: CASSELGQGIPGANVLTF

j_gene: TRBJ2-3
abundance: many
v_gene: TRBV7-2
d_gene: TRBD2
CDR3nt: TGTGCCAGCAGCATGAGACTAGCGGGGGCGAGCACAGATACGCAGTATTTT
CDR3aa: CASSMRLAGASTDTQYF

j_gene: TRBJ2-1
abundance: many
v_gene: TRBV29-1
d_gene: .
CDR3nt: TGCAGCGTTGTTGGTAGGATCTCCTACAATGAGCAGTTCTTC
CDR3aa: CSVVGRISYNEQFF